This T cell receptor beta chain was obtained from a study of blood T cell repertoires in COVID-19. Study context: Sources were T cells, B-cell-depleted T cells, or PBMCs; the material itself was cDNA or gDNA.

The table came from immunoSEQ multiplex PCR; TCRdb's copy has only in-frame clones and leaves some out. The repertoire consists of over 70,000 clones, with roughly 88% occurring once and the leading ten covering about 7%. The CDR3 extends over 17 amino acids. Trimming removed 0 bases from V and 1 base from J; junction bases left unmatched: 7. Germline values: CDR1 LNHDA, CDR2 SQIVND (reference sequence). Sequencing was performed on peripheral blood. This clonotype originated in an elderly woman with acute or convalescent COVID-19. The chain couples TRBV19 to TRBJ2-7, with 9 bases identical to TRBD1. CDR3 bases: TGTGCCAGTAGTATAGATCTATGGGACAGGGAATCCTACGAGCAGTACTTC. It translates to CASSIDLWDRESYEQYF.